This paragraph covers one T cell receptor beta chain sequence. This sample is drawn from a study of control samples from healthy donors and cancer patients. This table comes from immunoSEQ multiplex PCR, and its TCRdb copy is limited to in-frame clones, with some not included. The table shows approximately 170,000 clones, with around nine tenths occurring only once. This CDR3 contains 15 residues. CDR1 SGDLS and CDR2 YYNGEE come from the germline V gene. The V gene end was trimmed by 3 bases and the J gene end by 8 bases; junction bases not matched to a gene: 7. The receptor's source is a man aged 25-45 years in good health. The sample consisted of blood. J is TRBJ1-4 and V is TRBV9, with 10 bases identical to TRBD1. CDR3 sequence: CASSGRDRGSEKLFF. The CDR3 coding sequence is TGTGCCAGCAGCGGTAGGGACAGGGGATCAGAAAAACTGTTTTTT.